This T cell receptor (beta chain) originates from a study of cytomegalovirus exposure and HLA in healthy donors. Both 60 Vbeta primers and 13 Jbeta primers went into the PCR. The method was immunoSEQ multiplex PCR; TCRdb's version includes in-frame clones alone and lacks a portion of them. The sample contains over 100,000 clones, over 75% of which appear only once. The germline V gene encodes CDR1 SGHDT and CDR2 YYEEEE. The CDR3 spans 14 residues. The V end was cut by 0 bases, the J end by 7 bases, with 12 bases between. This chain joins TRBV5-6 and TRBJ2-3, with a tentative D call TRBD2 (6 bases). The TCR was taken from a man in his thirties or forties in good health and CMV-seronegative. Material for sequencing was PBMCs. The CDR3 loop is CASSLEGGSNTQYF. The CDR3 bases are TGTGCCAGCAGCTTGGAGGGAGGTTCAAATACGCAGTATTTT.